The 15 T cell receptor beta chains below come from one sample, sequenced in a study of spatial heterogeneity in lung cancer. TCRdb used MiXCR to reprocess the 5' RACE reads, holding one entry per CDR3 protein. The repertoire has roughly 34,000 distinct CDR3 sequences, around 6.9% of them found once; the top ten carry roughly 8.8%. Time point in this sample: blood at routine non-recurrence follow-up after resection. The sample here was PBMCs, taken at follow-up. The source of these receptors is a male donor with early-stage non-small cell lung cancer.

V is TRBV9 and J is TRBJ2-5, with 8 bases identical to TRBD1. The CDR3 extends over 14 amino acids. Germline values: CDR1 SGDLS, CDR2 YYNGEE. Germline trimming cut 0 bases from V and 4 bases from J; bases unmatched to any gene: 2. CDR3 nucleotides: TGTGCCAGCAGCGTAGCGGACAGGGTAGAGACCCAGTACTTC. Protein product: CASSVADRVETQYF.

In this sample, this clonotype turned up many times. The gene calls are TRBV11-2 and TRBJ2-5; D is ambiguous. The CDR3 is 14 amino acids. V dropped 0 bases and J dropped 5 bases, with 10 bases sitting between them. Germline CDR1 and CDR2: SGHAT and FQNNGV. CDR3 amino acids: CASSLDRVWETQYF. The CDR3 DNA sequence: TGTGCCAGCAGCTTAGATCGGGTCTGGGAGACCCAGTACTTC. Supplemented by reference TRBV11-2 and TRBJ2-5, the full variable domain reads EAGVAQSPRYKIIEKRQSVAFWCNPISGHATLYWYQQILGQGPKLLIQFQNNGVVDDSQLPKDRFSAERLKGVDSTLKIQPAKLEDSAVYLCASSLDRVWETQYFGPGTRLLVL.

This clonotype was counted many times. V and J are TRBV7-8 and TRBJ2-5; D possibly uses TRBD1 or TRBD2 (7 bases each). Trimming pared 7 bases from V and 5 bases from J, leaving 20 bases between. The CDR3 is made up of 15 amino acids. In germline, CDR1 is SGHVS, CDR2 FQNEAQ. In DNA form, the CDR3 reads TGTGCCAGCACCACAGGATCAGGGGGGGTTGAGACCCAGTACTTC. This encodes CASTTGSGGVETQYF.

This clonotype was detected ten times or more. CDR3 coding DNA: TGTGCCAGCAGCTTAGGGGGACAACCTAATTCACCCCTCCACTTT. Translating gives CASSLGGQPNSPLHF. The rearrangement joins TRBV7-8 to TRBJ1-6, with a tentative D call TRBD1 (6 bases). There are 15 residues in the CDR3. Trimming pared 1 base from V and 6 bases from J, leaving 10 bases between. Per germline, CDR1 SGHVS and CDR2 FQNEAQ.

This clonotype was seen many times. The CDR3 DNA follows: TGTGCCAGCAGCCCCGCAGGTGCCGAATCTGGAAACACCATATATTTT. Translated: CASSPAGAESGNTIYF. The rearrangement joins TRBV3-1 to TRBJ1-3; D unresolved. V shed 4 bases and J shed 1 base, with 14 bases lying between them. The CDR3 length is 16 residues. CDR1 is LGHDT, CDR2 YNNKEL, per germline (reference sequence). The variable domain in full, completed from reference TRBV3-1 and TRBJ1-3, reads DTAVSQTPKYLVTQMGNDKSIKCEQNLGHDTMYWYKQDSKKFLKIMFSYNNKELIINETVPNRFSPKSPDKAHLNLHINSLELGDSAVYFCASSPAGAESGNTIYFGEGSWLTVV.

This clonotype was recorded at least ten times. The chain combines TRBV5-1 with TRBJ2-7, with D perhaps assigned TRBD1 or TRBD2 (5 bases each). The germline gives CDR1 SGHRS, CDR2 YFSETQ. Trimming stripped 1 base from V and 2 bases from J, with 13 bases between. CDR3 length: 15 amino acids. CDR3 protein: CASSLSGTVAYEQYF. CDR3 DNA sequence: TGCGCCAGCAGCTTGTCCGGGACGGTTGCCTACGAGCAGTACTTC.

This clonotype was seen many times. This chain uses TRBV20-1 with TRBJ2-1; either TRBD1 or TRBD2 may fit D (5 bases each). V dropped 6 bases and J dropped 4 bases, with 19 bases sitting between them. Germline V gene sequence: CDR1 DFQATT, CDR2 SNEGSKA (reference sequence). This CDR3 region has 15 residues. The CDR3 DNA follows: TGCAGTGCCGGAGGACGGGGCGGATTTTACAATGAGCAGTTCTTC. It is translated as CSAGGRGGFYNEQFF.

This clonotype was detected many times. The chain carries TRBV6-5 and TRBJ2-7, with D maybe TRBD2 (6 bases). The ends were cut back, 0 bases at V and 8 bases at J, with 20 bases in the middle. The germline CDR1 and CDR2 sequences are MNHEY and SVGAGI. This CDR3 is 16 amino acids long. The CDR3, as DNA: TGTGCCAGCAGTTACTCGAATCGGGGGTACGATTCTAAGCAGTACTTC. As protein: CASSYSNRGYDSKQYF.

This clonotype was counted at least ten times. The V gene is TRBV20-1, the J gene TRBJ2-5; 8 bases fit TRBD1. Germline trimming cut 0 bases from V and 5 bases from J; bases unmatched to any gene: 8. The CDR3 loop spans 15 amino acids. Per germline, CDR1 DFQATT and CDR2 SNEGSKA (reference sequence). The CDR3 region has the DNA TGCAGTGCTAGAGATACTCAGGGGGCAAGTGAGACCCAGTACTTC. It yields the protein CSARDTQGASETQYF.

In this sample, this clonotype turned up many times. V gene TRBV3-1 combines with J gene TRBJ1-6; weak D call: TRBD1 (5 bases). This CDR3 comprises 16 residues. The germline V gene has CDR1 LGHDT and CDR2 YNNKEL (reference sequence). V gave up 0 bases and J gave up 6 bases, with 12 bases separating them. The DNA for the CDR3 is TGTGCCAGCAGCCAAGACCATGGGGCGAGTAATTCACCCCTCCACTTT. Translation gives CASSQDHGASNSPLHF. The full variable domain, completed using reference TRBV3-1 and TRBJ1-6, is DTAVSQTPKYLVTQMGNDKSIKCEQNLGHDTMYWYKQDSKKFLKIMFSYNNKELIINETVPNRFSPKSPDKAHLNLHINSLELGDSAVYFCASSQDHGASNSPLHFGNGTRLTVT.

In this sample, this clonotype turned up a few times. This CDR3 is CASSLSGPETQYF. The CDR3 DNA sequence: TGTGCCAGCAGCTTAAGCGGGCCAGAGACCCAGTACTTC. The V gene is TRBV7-2, the J gene TRBJ2-5; D is perhaps TRBD2 (6 bases). V lost 2 bases, J lost 4 bases, and 8 bases lay in between. CDR3 length: 13 amino acids. In germline, CDR1 is SGHTA, CDR2 FQGNSA.

This clonotype was recorded many times. This rearrangement joins TRBV20-1 to TRBJ2-5; 8 positions match TRBD1. V lost 5 bases and J lost 6; bases outside the gene matches: 14. Germline lookup yields CDR1 DFQATT and CDR2 SNEGSKA (reference sequence). The CDR3 runs to 15 residues. Here the CDR3 DNA reads TGCAGTGCTTCCCCCCAAGACAGGGGAGGAAAGACCCAGTACTTC. Its protein product is CSASPQDRGGKTQYF.

In its sample, this clonotype was seen many times. V usage is TRBV7-6 and J usage is TRBJ2-3; a possible D gene is TRBD2 (6 bases). Germline V lookup: CDR1 SGHVS, CDR2 FNYEAQ. The CDR3 loop spans 15 amino acids. V lost 5 bases, J lost 2 bases, and 14 bases lay in between. CDR3 nucleotide sequence: TGTGCCAGCAGCCCCGCCGGGGGAATCACAGATACGCAGTATTTT. As protein: CASSPAGGITDTQYF.

This clonotype has a count of ten or more. The chain has TRBV12-3 or TRBV12-4 and TRBJ1-1; D is uncertain. The CDR3 totals 11 residues. V dropped 7 bases and J dropped 2 bases, with 5 bases sitting between them. DNA of the CDR3: TGTGCCAGCAAACTTAACACTGAAGCTTTCTTT. Translating it yields CASKLNTEAFF.

This clonotype was detected many times. This chain connects TRBV27 to TRBJ1-5; D gene uncertain. V was clipped by 5 bases and J by 4 bases, with 15 bases between them. The CDR3 extends over 15 amino acids. Germline V CDR1 and CDR2: MNHEY, SMNVEV (reference sequence). The CDR3 DNA reads as TGTGCCAGCAGTCTAAGGGCAGGATCTAATCAGCCCCAGCATTTT. Translated: CASSLRAGSNQPQHF.